The clone carrying this T cell receptor beta chain was detected only a few times. Its antigen is undetermined. V was trimmed by 2 bases and J by 5 bases, leaving 9 bases between them. The CDR3 covers 13 residues. The germline V gene has CDR1 WNHNN and CDR2 SYGVQD (reference sequence). Primers for the PCR totalled 60 Vbeta and 13 Jbeta. Here immunoSEQ multiplex PCR was the method, and the copy in TCRdb shows in-frame clones only, minus some. The data contain under 200,000 clones, roughly 85% of them singletons. The entry originates in a study of cytomegalovirus exposure and HLA in healthy donors. Findings and caveats of the study: TCR beta V segments were, for the most part, productive about 87% or about 30% of the time in an earlier analysis. Later genetic work tied a missense DCLRE1C variant to beta-chain V and J trimming.

The V and J genes are TRBV10-1 and TRBJ1-2; possible D gene TRBD1, 5 bases. The receptor was isolated from a woman in her twenties or thirties in good health and CMV-seropositive. Source material: PBMCs. The CDR3: CASSETGSYGYTF. DNA of the CDR3: TGCGCCAGCAGTGAGACAGGAAGTTATGGCTACACCTTC.